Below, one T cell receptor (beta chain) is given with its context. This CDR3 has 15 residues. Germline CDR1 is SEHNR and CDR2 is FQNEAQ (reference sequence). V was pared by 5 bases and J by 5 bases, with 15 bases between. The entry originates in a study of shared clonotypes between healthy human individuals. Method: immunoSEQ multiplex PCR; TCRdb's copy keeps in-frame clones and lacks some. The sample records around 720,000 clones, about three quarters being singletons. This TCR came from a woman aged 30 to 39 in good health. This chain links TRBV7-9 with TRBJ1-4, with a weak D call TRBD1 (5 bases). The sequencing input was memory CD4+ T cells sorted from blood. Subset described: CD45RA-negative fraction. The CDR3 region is CASSARTPPNEKLFF. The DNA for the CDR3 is TGTGCCAGCAGCGCCCGGACACCACCCAATGAAAAACTGTTTTTT.